A single sample is the source of the 13 T cell receptor beta chains below, sequenced in a study of identical twins. Each CDR3 protein gets one entry after TCRdb re-called the 5' RACE reads with MiXCR. The sample lists more than 1.5 million distinct CDR3 sequences; about 32% were seen once. Sequenced input: cord blood. The receptors here all came from a newborn girl in good health.

This clonotype was seen a handful of times. The V call is TRBV20-1, the J call TRBJ1-1; D gene ambiguous. Deletions cut 5 bases from V and 5 bases from J, with 6 bases between. This CDR3 has 10 residues. Looked up from germline, CDR1 is DFQATT and CDR2 is SNEGSKA (reference sequence). CDR3 amino acids: CSALKTEAFF. CDR3 DNA sequence: TGCAGTGCTCTCAAAACTGAAGCTTTCTTT.

The V gene is TRBV20-1, the J gene TRBJ2-7; 10 bases are a match to TRBD2. Trimming took 4 bases from V and 4 from J; bases not matched to a gene: 7. Germline V CDR1 and CDR2: DFQATT, SNEGSKA (reference sequence). This CDR3 spans 14 amino acids. The CDR3 nucleotides are TGCAGTGCTACTAGCGGGGGACCGAGATACGAGCAGTACTTC. Translated: CSATSGGPRYEQYF.

This clonotype showed up many times. In DNA, the CDR3 is TGCAGTGCTAGGAGGGGCCAGCCCCAGCATTTT. Protein product: CSARRGQPQHF. The chain recombines TRBV20-1 with TRBJ1-5; D is perhaps TRBD1 (5 bases). V lost 3 bases and J lost 7, with 7 bases in between. In germline, CDR1 is DFQATT, CDR2 SNEGSKA (reference sequence). The CDR3 contains 11 residues.

In the case of this clonotype: Sequence at one end of the junction differs from germline and may be a read error. This rearrangement joins TRBV20-1 to TRBJ2-3; TRBD2 agrees at 9 bases. Germline V gene lookup returns CDR1 DFQATT and CDR2 SNEGSKA (reference sequence). The CDR3 is 15 residues long. The chain's CDR3 is CSASLAGYPTGTQYF. The CDR3 bases are TGCAGTGCTTCTCTAGCGGGATACCCCACAGGTACGCAGTATTTT.

This clonotype was recorded many times. The rearrangement uses TRBV14 and TRBJ2-1; D is perhaps TRBD2 (5 bases). Germline values: CDR1 SGHDN, CDR2 FVKESK. Deletions cut 6 bases from V and 2 bases from J, with 8 bases between. The CDR3 is 13 residues long. For the CDR3, the DNA is TGTGCCAGCAGTCGCGGGCCCTACAATGAGCAGTTCTTC. Its protein product is CASSRGPYNEQFF.

The chain employs TRBV5-1 and TRBJ2-1; 11 bases fit TRBD2. The germline V gene has CDR1 SGHRS and CDR2 YFSETQ. V gave up 1 base and J gave up 6 bases; unmatched junction bases: 9. CDR3 size: 17 residues. The CDR3 spells CASSLWPGLAAGNEQFF. The CDR3 DNA sequence: TGCGCCAGCAGCTTGTGGCCGGGACTAGCGGCTGGCAATGAGCAGTTCTTC.

J is TRBJ1-2 and V is TRBV4-1; 7 bases line up with TRBD1. Per germline, CDR1 MGHRA and CDR2 YSYEKL. The trim removed 1 base at V and 5 bases at J, leaving 7 bases unmatched. CDR3 size: 15 residues. The CDR3 sequence is CASSQVTGVKYGYTF. The CDR3, as DNA: TGCGCCAGCAGCCAAGTAACAGGGGTCAAGTATGGCTACACCTTC.

The CDR3 DNA reads as TGTGCCAGCATTCTCGGACAGGGACAAGAGACCCAGTACTTC. As protein: CASILGQGQETQYF. V gene TRBV6-1 combines with J gene TRBJ2-5; 8 bases match TRBD1. Germline-derived CDR1 and CDR2 are MNHNS and SASEGT. CDR3 length: 14 amino acids. After removal of 7 bases from V and 2 bases from J, the junction contained 6 bases not matched to a gene.

V and J are TRBV10-3 and TRBJ1-2, with D perhaps TRBD1 (5 bases). The V and J ends lost 10 bases and 3 bases respectively, with 21 bases between them. Looked up from germline, CDR1 is ENHRY and CDR2 is SYGVKD. This CDR3 comprises 15 residues. CDR3 loop: CATRDDVAGYYGYTF. The CDR3 nucleotides are TGTGCCACCAGGGACGACGTGGCAGGTTACTATGGCTACACCTTC.

The chain combines TRBV6-6 with TRBJ2-7; D uncertain. The DNA end is more similar to TRBJ2-4, so the J call may be wrong. The CDR3 runs 13 residues. The germline V gene has CDR1 MNHNY and CDR2 SVGAGI (reference sequence). CDR3 sequence: CASSYSNFDIQYF. Here the CDR3 DNA reads TGTGCCAGCAGTTACTCGAATTTTGACATTCAGTACTTC.

The sample holds a few counts of this clonotype. This rearrangement joins TRBV5-1 to TRBJ1-4, with a possible D match to TRBD1 (5 bases). The CDR3 length is 13 residues. V was clipped by 4 bases and J by 11 bases, with 15 bases between them. Germline lookup yields CDR1 SGHRS and CDR2 YFSETQ. CDR3 DNA sequence: TGCGCCAGCAGCACCGGGACGGGCTTTAAACTGTTTTTT. Translating it yields CASSTGTGFKLFF.

In this sample, this clonotype turned up a few times. V and J are TRBV2 and TRBJ2-1; a possible D gene is TRBD1 (6 bases). Germline lookup yields CDR1 SNHLY and CDR2 FYNNEI. There are 16 residues in the CDR3. V lost 7 bases and J 3 bases, leaving 19 bases between the germline ends. CDR3 sequence (DNA): TGTGCCAGCACCCGCGACAGGCCTCCCCTCTACAATGAGCAGTTCTTC. Its translation: CASTRDRPPLYNEQFF.

A remark on this clonotype: One end of the junction fails to match germline, which may point to a read error. The chain recombines TRBV4-2 with TRBJ2-3, with 7 bases matching TRBD1. Germline loops: CDR1 LGHNA, CDR2 YNFKEQ. CDR3 length: 16 residues. CDR3 protein: CASSQIAILGTDAQYF. The CDR3 nucleotides read TGTGCCAGCAGCCAGATAGCTATTCTGGGGACAGATGCGCAGTATTTT.